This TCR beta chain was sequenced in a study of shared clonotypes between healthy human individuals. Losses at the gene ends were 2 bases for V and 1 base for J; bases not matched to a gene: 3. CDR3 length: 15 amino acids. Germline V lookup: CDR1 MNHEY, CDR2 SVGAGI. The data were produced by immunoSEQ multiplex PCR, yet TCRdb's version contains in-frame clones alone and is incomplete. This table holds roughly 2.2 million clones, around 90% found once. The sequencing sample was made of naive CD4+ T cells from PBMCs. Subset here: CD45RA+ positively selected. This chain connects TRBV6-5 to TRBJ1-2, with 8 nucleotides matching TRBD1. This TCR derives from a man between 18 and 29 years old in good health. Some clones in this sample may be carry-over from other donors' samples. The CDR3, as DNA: TGTGCCAGCAGTTACGGACAGGGCGGTAACTATGGCTACACCTTC. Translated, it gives CASSYGQGGNYGYTF.